These 30 T cell receptor beta chains were all obtained from the same sample, sequenced in a study of T-cell memory formation after mild COVID-19. TCRdb processed the 5' RACE reads anew with MiXCR; each CDR3 protein has one entry. The data show 300,000 to 400,000 distinct CDR3 sequences, approximately 15% seen once. Material: PBMCs or a T cell subset sorted from them (not recorded which). Receptors were obtained from a man aged 18 to 30 who had mild COVID-19 (a few samples of this study predate the infection). Cell type and time point are not known.

This clonotype was observed a few times. This chain connects TRBV5-4 to TRBJ2-3; possibly TRBD2 for D (5 bases). Between the trimmed V and J ends, which lost 7 bases and 4 bases, there was a span of 16 bases. Per the germline V gene, CDR1 is SGHNT and CDR2 is YYREEE (reference sequence). The CDR3 length is 14 residues. DNA of the CDR3: TGTGCCAGCCTAAAACGGGGTGGGGCAGATACGCAGTATTTT. This encodes CASLKRGGADTQYF.

This clonotype has just a few counts. This chain uses TRBV4-3 with TRBJ2-2; D remains unclear. With 3 bases removed from V and 1 base from J, the gap between germline ends came to 12 bases. The V gene's germline CDR1 is LGHNA and CDR2 YSLEER. The CDR3 consists of 16 residues. The CDR3 protein is CASSQGLLLNTGELFF. In DNA form, the CDR3 reads TGCGCCAGCAGCCAGGGCCTCTTACTGAACACCGGGGAGCTGTTTTTT.

The chain is built from TRBV10-3 and TRBJ2-2; D uncertain. CDR3 size: 13 residues. The V gene's germline CDR1 is ENHRY and CDR2 SYGVKD. Trimming stripped 7 bases from V and 1 base from J, with 7 bases between. The CDR3 DNA follows: TGTGCCATCATCAGGCTGAACACCGGGGAGCTGTTTTTT. It specifies CAIIRLNTGELFF.

This clonotype turned up a few times. The CDR3 here is CASSLIQETQYF. The CDR3 DNA follows: TGTGCCAGCAGCTTGATACAAGAGACCCAGTACTTC. The V and J genes are TRBV11-1 and TRBJ2-5; D ambiguous. CDR3 length equals 12 residues. The germline V and J ends were trimmed by 3 bases and 2 bases, with 4 bases remaining between them. Germline loops: CDR1 SGHAT, CDR2 FQDESV (reference sequence).

The chain combines TRBV24-1 with TRBJ2-3; no clear D. Germline CDR1 is KGHDR and CDR2 is SFDVKD. This CDR3 region has 15 residues. V was shortened by 6 bases and J by 1 base, with 13 bases between the two germline ends. CDR3 DNA: TGTGCCACCAGTTCTGGGTCGCAACGCACAGATACGCAGTATTTT. Translation gives CATSSGSQRTDTQYF.

This clonotype was seen only a few times. This chain uses TRBV10-3 with TRBJ2-1, with 7 nucleotides matching TRBD2. Germline assignment: CDR1 ENHRY and CDR2 SYGVKD. The CDR3 totals 12 residues. V lost 11 bases and J lost 7; bases outside the gene matches: 8. The CDR3 region is CACGGERNEQFF. The CDR3 nucleotides are TGTGCCTGCGGGGGTGAACGAAATGAGCAGTTCTTC.

V is TRBV20-1 and J is TRBJ1-2; 9 positions match TRBD1. Germline assignment: CDR1 DFQATT and CDR2 SNEGSKA (reference sequence). After removal of 6 bases from V and 5 bases from J, the junction contained 4 bases not matched to a gene. The CDR3 runs to 12 residues. Here the CDR3 DNA reads TGCAGTGCGGCAGGGACAGGGTATGGCTACACCTTC. This encodes CSAAGTGYGYTF.

The chain joins TRBV11-2 to TRBJ1-2; D possibly corresponds to TRBD1 (5 bases). Germline V gene sequence: CDR1 SGHAT, CDR2 FQNNGV. V lost 1 base, J lost 7 bases, and 22 bases lay in between. CDR3 length equals 17 residues. The CDR3 nucleotides read TGTGCCAGCAGCTTAGTGGCAGGGTTACGGTCGGATCCTGGCTACACCTTC. Translating it yields CASSLVAGLRSDPGYTF.

At least ten counts were recorded for this clonotype. J is TRBJ2-7 and V is TRBV10-3; 8 positions match TRBD1. J gave up 3 bases and V 4 bases, and 5 bases lay outside the gene matches. The CDR3 covers 14 residues. Per the germline V gene, CDR1 is ENHRY and CDR2 is SYGVKD. CDR3: CAISGRGQDYEQYF. The CDR3 bases are TGTGCCATCAGTGGCAGGGGGCAAGACTACGAGCAGTACTTC.

CDR3 coding DNA: TGTGCCAGCTCACCTACGAGGGGCAATGAGCAGTTCTTC. This gives the protein CASSPTRGNEQFF. This sequence joins TRBV18 and TRBJ2-1; D is possibly TRBD1 or TRBD2 (5 bases each). The length of the CDR3 is 13 residues. Germline-derived CDR1 and CDR2 are KGHSH and LQKENI. The V gene lost 3 bases and the J gene lost 6 bases, with 9 bases spanning the gap. Filled out from reference TRBV18 and TRBJ2-1, the complete variable domain reads NAGVMQNPRHLVRRRGQEARLRCSPMKGHSHVYWYRQLPEEGLKFMVYLQKENIIDESGMPKERFSAEFPKEGPSILRIQQVVRGDSAAYFCASSPTRGNEQFFGPGTRLTVL.

The V call is TRBV4-1, the J call TRBJ1-2; D ambiguous. Germline loops: CDR1 MGHRA, CDR2 YSYEKL. Trimming removed 1 base at V and 0 bases at J, with 6 bases between. The CDR3 spans 14 residues. In DNA, the CDR3 is TGCGCCAGCAGCCAAGTCGCGGCTAACTATGGCTACACCTTC. Residues: CASSQVAANYGYTF.

This clonotype turned up a few times. A junction boundary mismatches the germline segment, possibly from a read error. The rearrangement joins TRBV4-1 to TRBJ2-3; D gene unclear. The germline V gene has CDR1 MGHRA and CDR2 YSYEKL. The length of the CDR3 is 14 residues. The CDR3: CSSSLSSSTDTQYF. CDR3 coding DNA: TGCTCCAGCAGCCTAAGTAGTAGCACAGATACGCAGTATTTT.

The V gene is TRBV27, the J gene TRBJ1-2, with D tentatively TRBD1 (6 bases). Germline CDR1 MNHEY, CDR2 SMNVEV (reference sequence). The ends were cut back, 2 bases at V and 7 bases at J, with 11 bases in the middle. The CDR3 has 13 residues. CDR3 bases: TGTGCCAGCAGTTTAAGGGGGGCAATTGGCTACACCTTC. Translation gives CASSLRGAIGYTF.

The J gene is TRBJ1-4, the V gene TRBV4-3; D possibly corresponds to TRBD1 (5 bases). The V and J ends lost 0 bases and 3 bases respectively, with 23 bases between them. CDR1 LGHNA and CDR2 YSLEER come from the germline V gene. This CDR3 spans 20 amino acids. The DNA of the CDR3 is TGCGCCAGCAGCCAAGAGGGGTCCCAGGCAACTGGGGCATCTAATGAAAAACTGTTTTTT. This gives the protein CASSQEGSQATGASNEKLFF.

This sequence joins TRBV7-3 and TRBJ2-1; 8 bases are shared with TRBD2. The CDR3 is made up of 15 amino acids. The V gene end was trimmed by 5 bases and the J gene end by 9 bases; junction bases not matched to a gene: 12. Germline loops: CDR1 SGHTA, CDR2 FQGTGA. As DNA, the CDR3 is TGTGCCAGCAGCCCCTGGACTAGCAGGAGATCTGAGCAGTTCTTC. It specifies CASSPWTSRRSEQFF.

The chain links TRBV7-6 to TRBJ2-2, with TRBD1 identical over 10 bases. Germline CDR1 SGHVS, CDR2 FNYEAQ. The CDR3 totals 15 residues. V dropped 5 bases and J dropped 3; count of bases not matched to a gene: 3. CDR3 sequence reads: CASSVDRGDTGELFF. In nucleotides, the CDR3 is TGTGCCAGCAGCGTGGACAGGGGGGACACCGGGGAGCTGTTTTTT.

CDR3 DNA: TGCAGTGCTCCCAGGACAGGGGGCAATCAGCCCCAGCATTTT. As protein: CSAPRTGGNQPQHF. This chain links TRBV20-1 with TRBJ1-5; TRBD1 aligns across 9 bases. The CDR3 covers 14 residues. Germline CDR1 reads DFQATT; CDR2 reads SNEGSKA (reference sequence). V lost 5 bases to trimming and J lost 2 bases; unmatched junction nucleotides: 4.

This clonotype was picked up a small number of times. J is TRBJ1-1 and V is TRBV11-2; TRBD1 aligns across 8 bases. The CDR3 contains 16 residues. The germline CDR1 and CDR2 sequences are SGHAT and FQNNGV. V lost 3 bases, J lost 2 bases, and 8 bases stayed unmatched. The CDR3 nucleotides read TGTGCCAGCAGCTTCGCACCGGGACAGGATAACACTGAAGCTTTCTTT. It is translated as CASSFAPGQDNTEAFF.

J is TRBJ2-3 and V is TRBV7-8, with unresolved D. CDR1 and CDR2 from the germline V gene are SGHVS and FQNEAQ. The CDR3 spans 13 residues. Deletions cut 6 bases from V and 0 bases from J, with 7 bases between. As DNA, the CDR3 is TGTGCCAGCAGGACGAGCAGCACAGATACGCAGTATTTT. Translation gives CASRTSSTDTQYF.

This chain uses TRBV12-3 or TRBV12-4 with TRBJ2-5; TRBD1 is a possible D gene (5 bases). The CDR3 sequence is 13 residues long. V lost 7 bases and J lost 5, with 14 bases in between. The CDR3 bases are TGTGCCAGCACGGCCAGGGCCCGCGAGACCCAGTACTTC. As protein: CASTARARETQYF.

This clonotype occurred many times. This chain connects TRBV7-3 to TRBJ2-1; 9 bases are shared with TRBD2. Germline trimming cut 6 bases from V and 8 bases from J; bases unmatched to any gene: 17. Germline V gene sequence: CDR1 SGHTA, CDR2 FQGTGA. The CDR3 extends over 17 amino acids. CDR3 in DNA: TGTGCCAGCAGTCAGTATAATATAGCGGGGGATCTCGATGAGCAGTTCTTC. This translates into CASSQYNIAGDLDEQFF.

This clonotype was detected many times. The chain uses TRBV7-3 and TRBJ2-7; D is ambiguous. The CDR3 is 14 residues long. Germline assignment: CDR1 SGHTA and CDR2 FQGTGA. Trimming removed 6 bases at V and 4 bases at J, with 16 bases between. CDR3 loop: CASRPRRSVYEQYV. The CDR3, as DNA: TGTGCCAGCAGACCCCGCAGGTCCGTTTACGAGCAGTACGTC.

The DNA for the CDR3 is TGCGCCAGCAGCTTGGGGACACAGTCCTACGAGCAGTACTTC. Translating it yields CASSLGTQSYEQYF. The V gene is TRBV5-1, the J gene TRBJ2-7, with D possibly being TRBD1 (5 bases). Germline V gives CDR1 SGHRS, CDR2 YFSETQ. Trimming removed 0 bases from V and 1 base from J, with 8 bases in between. The CDR3 totals 14 residues.

This clonotype showed up just a few times. J is TRBJ2-5 and V is TRBV9; 7 positions match TRBD1. CDR3 length: 14 residues. The V segment lost 4 bases and the J segment 4 bases; nucleotides outside the gene matches: 7. Germline assignment: CDR1 SGDLS and CDR2 YYNGEE. CDR3 region: CASSLDRVGETQYF. CDR3 bases: TGTGCCAGCAGCTTAGACAGGGTAGGAGAGACCCAGTACTTC.

This clonotype was seen more than once but under ten times. The genes are TRBV5-6 and TRBJ2-3; D might be TRBD1 or TRBD2, each matching 6 bases. In germline, CDR1 is SGHDT, CDR2 YYEEEE. V was shortened by 4 bases and J by 1 base, with 19 bases between the two germline ends. The CDR3 length is 17 residues. CDR3 DNA: TGTGCCAGCAGCCTCGAAGGGGGGTCACCCGGCACAGATACGCAGTATTTT. Its protein product is CASSLEGGSPGTDTQYF.

This clonotype was observed a few times. The rearrangement uses TRBV15 and TRBJ1-4, with 8 bases fitting TRBD1. The CDR3 loop spans 14 amino acids. The V gene's germline CDR1 is LNHNV and CDR2 YYDKDF (reference sequence). Trimming cost V 5 bases and J 7 bases; bases outside gene matches: 6. The CDR3 loop is CATSARTGSEKLFF. In DNA form, the CDR3 reads TGTGCCACCAGCGCTCGGACAGGGTCTGAAAAACTGTTTTTT.

This clonotype has just a few counts. The V call is TRBV3-1, the J call TRBJ2-2; D unresolved. The CDR3 is made up of 13 amino acids. Germline V CDR1 and CDR2: LGHDT, YNNKEL (reference sequence). V was pared by 6 bases and J by 1 base, with 6 bases between. The CDR3 DNA reads TGTGCCAGCAGAATCGGGAACACCGGGGAGCTGTTTTTT. This gives the protein CASRIGNTGELFF. Full variable domain (rest looked up from reference TRBV3-1 and TRBJ2-2): DTAVSQTPKYLVTQMGNDKSIKCEQNLGHDTMYWYKQDSKKFLKIMFSYNNKELIINETVPNRFSPKSPDKAHLNLHINSLELGDSAVYFCASRIGNTGELFFGEGSRLTVL.

This clonotype has a handful of counts. The chain has TRBV5-1 and TRBJ2-1; D might be TRBD1 (6 bases). V gave up 4 bases and J gave up 5 bases, with 16 bases separating them. This CDR3 is 15 amino acids long. Looked up from germline, CDR1 is SGHRS and CDR2 is YFSETQ. As DNA, the CDR3 is TGCGCCAGCAGCCTGGCAGGGGTGCCTAACAATGAGCAGTTCTTC. It encodes CASSLAGVPNNEQFF.

The V and J genes are TRBV18 and TRBJ2-3; D gene uncertain. The CDR3 runs to 12 residues. CDR1 and CDR2 from the germline V gene are KGHSH and LQKENI. V lost 0 bases, J lost 5 bases, and 3 bases lay in between. The CDR3 nucleotides are TGTGCCAGCTCACCACCCATAGATACGCAGTATTTT. It yields the protein CASSPPIDTQYF.

V is TRBV11-1 and J is TRBJ2-1; D not resolved. Germline V gene lookup returns CDR1 SGHAT and CDR2 FQDESV (reference sequence). The CDR3 is made up of 13 amino acids. Trimming removed 0 bases from V and 5 bases from J, with 5 bases in between. CDR3 loop: CASSLALDNEQFF. The CDR3 nucleotides are TGTGCCAGCAGCTTAGCGCTGGACAATGAGCAGTTCTTC.